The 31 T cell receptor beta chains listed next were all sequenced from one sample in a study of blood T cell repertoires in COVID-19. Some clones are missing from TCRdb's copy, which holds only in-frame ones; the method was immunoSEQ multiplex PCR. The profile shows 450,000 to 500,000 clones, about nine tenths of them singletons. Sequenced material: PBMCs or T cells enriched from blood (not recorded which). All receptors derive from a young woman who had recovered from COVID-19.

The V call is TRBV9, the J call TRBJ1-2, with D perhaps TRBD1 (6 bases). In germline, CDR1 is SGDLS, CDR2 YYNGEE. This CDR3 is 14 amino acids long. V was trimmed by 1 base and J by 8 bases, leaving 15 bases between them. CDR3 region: CASSVSSGDDGYTF. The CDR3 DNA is TGTGCCAGCAGCGTAAGCTCAGGGGACGACGGCTACACCTTC.

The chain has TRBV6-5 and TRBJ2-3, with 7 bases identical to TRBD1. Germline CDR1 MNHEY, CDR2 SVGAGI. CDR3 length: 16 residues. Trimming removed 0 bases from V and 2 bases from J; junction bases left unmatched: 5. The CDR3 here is CASSYSGDSLTDTQYF. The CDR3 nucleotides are TGTGCCAGCAGTTACTCCGGGGACAGCCTCACAGATACGCAGTATTTT.

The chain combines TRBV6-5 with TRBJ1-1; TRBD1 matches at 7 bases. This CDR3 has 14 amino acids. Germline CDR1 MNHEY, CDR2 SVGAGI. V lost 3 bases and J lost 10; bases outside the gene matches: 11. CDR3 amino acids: CASSYQGGASGAFF. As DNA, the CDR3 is TGTGCCAGCAGTTATCAGGGGGGAGCAAGTGGAGCTTTCTTT.

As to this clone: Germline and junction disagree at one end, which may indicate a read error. The CDR3 spells CASKVGTASQDGCTF. The CDR3 DNA is TGCGCCAGCAAGGTAGGGACAGCTTCGCAGGATGGCTGCACCTTC. This rearrangement joins TRBV5-1 to TRBJ1-2, with 7 bases identical to TRBD1. The CDR3 runs to 15 residues. The V gene's germline CDR1 is SGHRS and CDR2 YFSETQ.

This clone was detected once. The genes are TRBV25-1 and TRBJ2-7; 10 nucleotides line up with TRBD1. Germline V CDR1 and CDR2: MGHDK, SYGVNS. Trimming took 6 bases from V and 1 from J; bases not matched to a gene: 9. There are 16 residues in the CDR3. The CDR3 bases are TGTGCCAGCAGCTCTCTTGGACAGGGGGGATCCTACGAGCAGTACTTC. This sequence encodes CASSSLGQGGSYEQYF.

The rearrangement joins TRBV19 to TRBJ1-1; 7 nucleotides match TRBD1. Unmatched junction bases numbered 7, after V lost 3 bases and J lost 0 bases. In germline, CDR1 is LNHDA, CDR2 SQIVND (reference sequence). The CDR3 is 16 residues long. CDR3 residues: CASSMGTVTLNTEAFF. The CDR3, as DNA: TGTGCCAGTAGTATGGGGACAGTGACGCTGAACACTGAAGCTTTCTTT.

The CDR3 sequence is CASSHLGQLNTEAFF. CDR3 coding DNA: TGCGCCAGCAGCCATCTCGGACAGTTGAACACTGAAGCTTTCTTT. The gene calls are TRBV4-1 and TRBJ1-1; a weak D match, TRBD1 (6 bases). The germline gives CDR1 MGHRA, CDR2 YSYEKL. The V end was cut by 3 bases, the J end by 0 bases, with 11 bases between. The CDR3 runs 15 residues.

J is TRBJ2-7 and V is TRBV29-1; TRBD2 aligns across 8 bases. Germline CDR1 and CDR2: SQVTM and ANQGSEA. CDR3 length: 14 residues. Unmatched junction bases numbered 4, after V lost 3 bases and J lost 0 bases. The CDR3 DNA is TGCAGCGTTGAGGGACTAGACGACTCCTACGAGCAGTACTTC. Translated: CSVEGLDDSYEQYF.

CDR3 bases: TGTGCCAGCAGTTGGGCCTACAATCAGCCCCAGCATTTT. Residues: CASSWAYNQPQHF. The chain has TRBV12-3 or TRBV12-4 and TRBJ1-5; no reliable D call. V dropped 4 bases and J dropped 3 bases, with 7 bases sitting between them. The CDR3 runs 13 residues.

CDR3 in DNA: TGTGCCAGCAGTGAAGGGCAGGACAGGGGTATTATCCAATATGGCTACACCTTC. Protein product: CASSEGQDRGIIQYGYTF. This chain connects TRBV25-1 to TRBJ1-2; TRBD1 aligns across 9 bases. This CDR3 region has 18 residues. Germline-derived CDR1 and CDR2 are MGHDK and SYGVNS. J lost 5 bases, V lost 2 bases, and 15 bases had no gene match.

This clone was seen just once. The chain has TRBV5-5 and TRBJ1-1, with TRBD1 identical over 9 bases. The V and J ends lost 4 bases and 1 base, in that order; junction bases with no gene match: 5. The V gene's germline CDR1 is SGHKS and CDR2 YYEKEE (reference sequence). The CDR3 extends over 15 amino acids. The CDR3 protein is CASSDTGQGNTEAFF. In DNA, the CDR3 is TGTGCCAGCAGCGACACGGGACAGGGGAACACTGAAGCTTTCTTT.

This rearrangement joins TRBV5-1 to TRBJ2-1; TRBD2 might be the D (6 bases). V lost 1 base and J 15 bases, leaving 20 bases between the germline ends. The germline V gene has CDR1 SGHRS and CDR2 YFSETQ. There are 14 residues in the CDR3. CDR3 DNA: TGCGCCAGCAGCTTGAGTTTGGGACTCAGTTTGTGGTTCTTC. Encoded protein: CASSLSLGLSLWFF.

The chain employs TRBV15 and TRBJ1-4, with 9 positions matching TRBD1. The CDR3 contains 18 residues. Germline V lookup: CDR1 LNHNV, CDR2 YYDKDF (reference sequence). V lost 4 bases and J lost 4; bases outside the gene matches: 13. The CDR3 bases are TGTGCCACCAGCAACCAAGACAGGGGGGCGCTTAGTAATGAAAAACTGTTTTTT. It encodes CATSNQDRGALSNEKLFF.

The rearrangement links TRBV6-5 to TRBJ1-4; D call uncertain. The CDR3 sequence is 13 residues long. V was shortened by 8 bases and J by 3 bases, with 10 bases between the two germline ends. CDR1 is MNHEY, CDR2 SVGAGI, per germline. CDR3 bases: TGTGCCAGCCGGAGACCCTCTAATGAAAAACTGTTTTTT. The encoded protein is CASRRPSNEKLFF.

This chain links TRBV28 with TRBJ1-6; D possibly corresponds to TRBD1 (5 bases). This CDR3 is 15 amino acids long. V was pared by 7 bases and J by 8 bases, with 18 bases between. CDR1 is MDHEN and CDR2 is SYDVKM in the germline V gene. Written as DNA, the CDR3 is TGTGCCAGCACCGGGAGGGGTCCCTCTTATTCACCCCTCCACTTT. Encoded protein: CASTGRGPSYSPLHF.

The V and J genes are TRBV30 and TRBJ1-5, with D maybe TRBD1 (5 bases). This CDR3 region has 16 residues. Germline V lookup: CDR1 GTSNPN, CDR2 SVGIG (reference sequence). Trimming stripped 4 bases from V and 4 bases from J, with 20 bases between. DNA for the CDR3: TGTGCCTGGAAACCTTACCCGGGGGAGTTGAATCAGCCCCAGCATTTT. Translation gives CAWKPYPGELNQPQHF.

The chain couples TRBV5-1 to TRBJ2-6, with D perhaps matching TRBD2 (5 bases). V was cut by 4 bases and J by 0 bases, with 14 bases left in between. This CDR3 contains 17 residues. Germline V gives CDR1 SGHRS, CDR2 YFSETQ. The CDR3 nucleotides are TGCGCCAGCAGCGCACTCCTAGAGGGCTCTGGGGCCAACGTCCTGACTTTC. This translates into CASSALLEGSGANVLTF.

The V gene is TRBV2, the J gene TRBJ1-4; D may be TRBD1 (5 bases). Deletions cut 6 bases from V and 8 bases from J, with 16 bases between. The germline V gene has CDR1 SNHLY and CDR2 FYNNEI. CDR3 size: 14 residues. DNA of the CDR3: TGTGCCAGCAGGGATACAGGCTTTCGGGAAAAACTGTTTTTT. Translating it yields CASRDTGFREKLFF.

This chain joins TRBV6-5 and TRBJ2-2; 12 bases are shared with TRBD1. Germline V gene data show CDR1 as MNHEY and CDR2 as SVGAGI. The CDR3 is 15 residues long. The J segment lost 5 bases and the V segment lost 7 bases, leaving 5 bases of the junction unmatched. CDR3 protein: CASTQGQGATGELFF. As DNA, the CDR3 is TGTGCCAGCACCCAGGGACAGGGGGCGACCGGGGAGCTGTTTTTT.

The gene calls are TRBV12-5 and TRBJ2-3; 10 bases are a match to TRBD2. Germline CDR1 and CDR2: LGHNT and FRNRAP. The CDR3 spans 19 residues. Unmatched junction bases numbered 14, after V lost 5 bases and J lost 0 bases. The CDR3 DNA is TGTGCTAGTGGTCTTAGCGGGGGGCCTATCACGCTTAGCACAGATACGCAGTATTTT. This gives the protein CASGLSGGPITLSTDTQYF. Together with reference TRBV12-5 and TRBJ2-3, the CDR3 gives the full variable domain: DARVTQTPRHKVTEMGQEVTMRCQPILGHNTVFWYRQTMMQGLELLAYFRNRAPLDDSGMPKDRFSAEMPDATLATLKIQPSEPRDSAVYFCASGLSGGPITLSTDTQYFGPGTRLTVL.

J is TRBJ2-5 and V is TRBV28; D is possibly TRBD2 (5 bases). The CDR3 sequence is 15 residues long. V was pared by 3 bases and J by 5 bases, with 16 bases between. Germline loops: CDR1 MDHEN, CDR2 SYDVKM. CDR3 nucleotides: TGTGCCAGCAGTTTCCCTGGACTGGGCTCGGAGACCCAGTACTTC. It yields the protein CASSFPGLGSETQYF.

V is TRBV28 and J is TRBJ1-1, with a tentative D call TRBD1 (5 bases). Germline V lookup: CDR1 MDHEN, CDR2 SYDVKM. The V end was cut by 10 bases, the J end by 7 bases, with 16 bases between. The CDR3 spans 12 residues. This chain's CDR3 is CATLRGLGEAFF. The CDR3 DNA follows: TGTGCCACCCTCCGGGGGTTGGGTGAAGCTTTCTTT.

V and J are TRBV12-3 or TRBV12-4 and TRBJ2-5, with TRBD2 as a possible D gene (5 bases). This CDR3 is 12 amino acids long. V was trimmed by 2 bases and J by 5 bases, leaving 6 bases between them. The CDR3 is CASSLRGETQYF. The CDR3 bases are TGTGCCAGCAGTTTAAGAGGGGAGACCCAGTACTTC.

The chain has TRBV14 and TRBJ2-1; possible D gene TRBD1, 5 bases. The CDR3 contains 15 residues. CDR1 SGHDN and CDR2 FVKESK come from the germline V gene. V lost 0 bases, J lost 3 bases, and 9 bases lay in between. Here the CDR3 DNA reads TGTGCCAGCAGCCAAGAGGACATTAACTACAATGAGCAGTTCTTC. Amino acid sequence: CASSQEDINYNEQFF. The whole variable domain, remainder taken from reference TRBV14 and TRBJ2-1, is EAGVTQFPSHSVIEKGQTVTLRCDPISGHDNLYWYRRVMGKEIKFLLHFVKESKQDESGMPNNRFLAERTGGTYSTLKVQPAELEDSGVYFCASSQEDINYNEQFFGPGTRLTVL.

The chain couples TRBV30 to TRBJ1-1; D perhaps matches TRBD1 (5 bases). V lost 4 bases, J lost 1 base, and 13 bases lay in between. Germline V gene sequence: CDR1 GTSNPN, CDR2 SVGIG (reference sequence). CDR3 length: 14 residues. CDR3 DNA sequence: TGTGCCTGGACCTGGGGCGAAGGGAACACTGAAGCTTTCTTT. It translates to CAWTWGEGNTEAFF.

CDR3 sequence (DNA): TGTGCCAGCAGCGTCGGCGGGGTCCTAACCTACGAGCAGTACTTC. Translation gives CASSVGGVLTYEQYF. The chain couples TRBV9 to TRBJ2-7; tentative D call: TRBD2 (6 bases). From germline, CDR1 is SGDLS and CDR2 YYNGEE. The ends were cut back, 2 bases at V and 2 bases at J, with 14 bases in the middle. This CDR3 is built from 15 residues.

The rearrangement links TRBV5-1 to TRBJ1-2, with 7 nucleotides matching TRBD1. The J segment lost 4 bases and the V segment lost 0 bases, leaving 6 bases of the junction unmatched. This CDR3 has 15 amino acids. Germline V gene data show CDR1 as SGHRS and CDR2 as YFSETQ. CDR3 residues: CASSLGQGPFYGYTF. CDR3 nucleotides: TGCGCCAGCAGCTTGGGACAGGGACCCTTCTATGGCTACACCTTC.

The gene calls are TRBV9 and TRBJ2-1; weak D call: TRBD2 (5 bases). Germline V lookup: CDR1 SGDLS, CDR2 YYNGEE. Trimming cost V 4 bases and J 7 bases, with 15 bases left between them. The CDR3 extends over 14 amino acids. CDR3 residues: CASSLGLAGNEQFF. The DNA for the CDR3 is TGTGCCAGCAGCCTCGGACTGGCCGGAAATGAGCAGTTCTTC.

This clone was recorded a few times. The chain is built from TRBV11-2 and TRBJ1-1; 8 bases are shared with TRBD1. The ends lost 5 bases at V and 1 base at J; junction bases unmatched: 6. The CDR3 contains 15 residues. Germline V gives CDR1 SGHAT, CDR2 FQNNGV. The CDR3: CASSRKQGANTEAFF. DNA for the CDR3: TGTGCCAGCAGCCGAAAGCAGGGGGCGAACACTGAAGCTTTCTTT.

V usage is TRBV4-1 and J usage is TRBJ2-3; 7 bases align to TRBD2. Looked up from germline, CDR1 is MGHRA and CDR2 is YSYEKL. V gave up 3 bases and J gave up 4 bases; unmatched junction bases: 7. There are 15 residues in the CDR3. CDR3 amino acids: CASSQTSRGADTQYF. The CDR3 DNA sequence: TGCGCCAGCAGCCAGACTAGCCGGGGGGCAGATACGCAGTATTTT.

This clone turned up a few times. The DNA of the CDR3 is TGTGCCAGCAGTGAACAGGGGCGCTATGGCTACACCTTC. Residues: CASSEQGRYGYTF. J is TRBJ1-2 and V is TRBV28, with 7 bases that match TRBD1. The CDR3 has 13 amino acids. Losses at the gene ends were 5 bases for V and 4 bases for J; bases not matched to a gene: 4. Germline V gene lookup returns CDR1 MDHEN and CDR2 SYDVKM.